This TCR beta chain was identified during a study of T cells after yellow fever vaccination. TCRdb called the 5' RACE reads again in MiXCR, with one record for every CDR3 protein. The profile shows hundreds of thousands of distinct CDR3 sequences, about 13% of them singletons. The ends lost 3 bases at V and 7 bases at J; junction bases unmatched: 6. The CDR3 length is 12 residues. CDR1 and CDR2 (germline): DFQATT, SNEGSKA (reference sequence). In this sample, this clonotype turned up many times. V usage is TRBV20-1 and J usage is TRBJ2-7; 7 bases line up with TRBD2. The sample consisted of PBMCs, taken on the day of the yellow fever booster vaccination. The clonotype originates from a man under 40 who received the YFV17D yellow fever vaccine. The CDR3 loop reads CSASRLAGEQYF. The CDR3 DNA follows: TGCAGTGCTAGCCGACTAGCTGGGGAGCAGTACTTC.